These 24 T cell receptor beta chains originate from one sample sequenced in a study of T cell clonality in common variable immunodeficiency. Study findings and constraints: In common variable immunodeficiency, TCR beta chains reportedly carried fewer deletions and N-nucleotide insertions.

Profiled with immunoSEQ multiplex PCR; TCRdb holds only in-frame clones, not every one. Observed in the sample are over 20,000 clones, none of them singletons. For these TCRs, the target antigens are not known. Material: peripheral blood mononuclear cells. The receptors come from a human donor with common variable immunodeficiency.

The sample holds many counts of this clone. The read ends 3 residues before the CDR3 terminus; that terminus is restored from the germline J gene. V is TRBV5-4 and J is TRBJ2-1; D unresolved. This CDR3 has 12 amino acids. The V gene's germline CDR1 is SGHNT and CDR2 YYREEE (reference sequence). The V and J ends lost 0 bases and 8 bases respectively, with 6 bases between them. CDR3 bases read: TGTGCCAGCAGCTTGGTGTCAGATGAG. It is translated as CASSLVSDE. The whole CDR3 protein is CASSLVSDEQFF.

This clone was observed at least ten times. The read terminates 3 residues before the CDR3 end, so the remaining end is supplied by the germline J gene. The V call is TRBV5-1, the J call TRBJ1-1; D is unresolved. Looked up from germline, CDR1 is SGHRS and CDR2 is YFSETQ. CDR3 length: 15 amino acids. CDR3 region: CASSLDSTVESLAFF. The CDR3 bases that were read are TGCGCCAGCAGCTTGGACTCTACGGTAGAGTCGCTA.

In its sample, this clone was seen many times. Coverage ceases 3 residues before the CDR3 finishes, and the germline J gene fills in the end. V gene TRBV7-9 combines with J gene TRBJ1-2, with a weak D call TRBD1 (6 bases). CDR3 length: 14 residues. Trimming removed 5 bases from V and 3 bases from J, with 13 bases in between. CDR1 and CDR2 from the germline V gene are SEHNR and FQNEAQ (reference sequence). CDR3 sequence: CASSASGGHYGYTF. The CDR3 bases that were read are TGTGCCAGCAGCGCGTCGGGGGGGCACTATGGC. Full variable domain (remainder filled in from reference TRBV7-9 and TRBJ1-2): DTGVSQNPRHKITKRGQNVTFRCDPISEHNRLYWYRQTLGQGPEFLTYFQNEAQLEKSRLLSDRFSAERPKGSFSTLEIQRTEQGDSAMYLCASSASGGHYGYTFGSGTRLTVV.

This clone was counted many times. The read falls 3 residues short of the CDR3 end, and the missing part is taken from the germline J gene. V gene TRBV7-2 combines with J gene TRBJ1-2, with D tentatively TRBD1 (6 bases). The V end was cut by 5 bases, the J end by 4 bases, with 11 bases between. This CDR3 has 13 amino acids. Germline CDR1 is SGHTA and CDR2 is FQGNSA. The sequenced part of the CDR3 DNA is TGTGCCAGCAGCCGGGACACAAGCTATGGC. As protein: CASSRDTSYG. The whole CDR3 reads CASSRDTSYGYTF.

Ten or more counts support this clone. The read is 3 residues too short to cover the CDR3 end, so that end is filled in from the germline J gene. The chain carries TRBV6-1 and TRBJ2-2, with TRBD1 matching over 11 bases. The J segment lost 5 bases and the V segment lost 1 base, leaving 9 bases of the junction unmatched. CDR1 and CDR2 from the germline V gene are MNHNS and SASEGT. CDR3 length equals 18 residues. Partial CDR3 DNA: TGTGCCAGCAGTGAAGTGATTGTAGGGGACAGGGGGACCGGGGAG. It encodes CASSEVIVGDRGTGE. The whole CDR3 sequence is CASSEVIVGDRGTGELFF.

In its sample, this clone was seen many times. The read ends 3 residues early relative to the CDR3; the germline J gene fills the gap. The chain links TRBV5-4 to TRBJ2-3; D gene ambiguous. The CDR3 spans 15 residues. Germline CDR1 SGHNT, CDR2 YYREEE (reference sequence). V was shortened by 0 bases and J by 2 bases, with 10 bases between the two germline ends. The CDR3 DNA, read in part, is TGTGCCAGCAGCTTGGATTCGCGGCACACAGATACG. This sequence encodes CASSLDSRHTDT. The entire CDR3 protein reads CASSLDSRHTDTQYF.

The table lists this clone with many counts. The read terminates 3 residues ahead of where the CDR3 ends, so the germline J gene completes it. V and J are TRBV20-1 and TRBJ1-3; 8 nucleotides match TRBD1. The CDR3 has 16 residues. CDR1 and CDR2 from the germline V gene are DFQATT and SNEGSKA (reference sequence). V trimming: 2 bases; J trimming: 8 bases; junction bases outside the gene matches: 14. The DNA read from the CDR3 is TGCAGTGCTAGAACCGGGACAGGCGTAAGAGGGGACACC. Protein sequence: CSARTGTGVRGDT. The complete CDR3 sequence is CSARTGTGVRGDTIYF.

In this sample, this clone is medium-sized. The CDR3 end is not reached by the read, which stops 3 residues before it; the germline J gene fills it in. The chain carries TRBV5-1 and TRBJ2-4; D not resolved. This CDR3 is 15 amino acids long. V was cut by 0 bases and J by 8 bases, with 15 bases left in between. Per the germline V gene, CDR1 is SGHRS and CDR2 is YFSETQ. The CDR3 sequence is CASSLVPSRQDIQYF. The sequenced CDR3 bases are TGCGCCAGCAGCTTGGTCCCGTCCCGTCAGGACATT.

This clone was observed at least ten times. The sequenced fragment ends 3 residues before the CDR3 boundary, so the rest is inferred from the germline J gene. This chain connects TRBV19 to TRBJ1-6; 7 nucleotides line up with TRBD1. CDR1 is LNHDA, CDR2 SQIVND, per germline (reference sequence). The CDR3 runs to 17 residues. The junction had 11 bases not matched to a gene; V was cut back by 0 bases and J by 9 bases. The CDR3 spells CASSIEGQAARISPLHF. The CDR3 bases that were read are TGTGCCAGTAGTATAGAAGGACAGGCCGCCCGGATTTCACCC.

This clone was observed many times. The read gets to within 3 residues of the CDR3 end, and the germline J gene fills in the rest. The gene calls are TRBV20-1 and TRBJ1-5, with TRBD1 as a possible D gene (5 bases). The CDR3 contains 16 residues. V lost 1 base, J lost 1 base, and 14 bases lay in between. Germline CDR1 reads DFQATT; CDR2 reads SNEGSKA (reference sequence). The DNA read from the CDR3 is TGCAGTGCTAGAGGAGCGAGGGAGGGGAGCAATCAGCCC. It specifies CSARGAREGSNQP. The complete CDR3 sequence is CSARGAREGSNQPQHF.

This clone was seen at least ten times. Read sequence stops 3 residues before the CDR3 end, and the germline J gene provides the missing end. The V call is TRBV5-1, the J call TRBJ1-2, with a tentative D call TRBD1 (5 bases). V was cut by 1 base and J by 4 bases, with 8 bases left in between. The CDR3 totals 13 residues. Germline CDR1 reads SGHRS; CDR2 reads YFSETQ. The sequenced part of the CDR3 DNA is TGCGCCAGCAGCTTGTCGCAGGGCTATGGC. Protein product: CASSLSQGYG. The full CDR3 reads CASSLSQGYGYTF.

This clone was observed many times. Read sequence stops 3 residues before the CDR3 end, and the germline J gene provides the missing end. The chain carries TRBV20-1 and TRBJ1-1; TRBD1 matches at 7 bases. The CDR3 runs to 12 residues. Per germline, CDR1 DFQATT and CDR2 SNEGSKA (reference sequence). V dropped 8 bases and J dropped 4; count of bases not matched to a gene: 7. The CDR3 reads CSSSDRATEAFF. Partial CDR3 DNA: TGCAGTTCGTCAGACAGGGCCACTGAA.

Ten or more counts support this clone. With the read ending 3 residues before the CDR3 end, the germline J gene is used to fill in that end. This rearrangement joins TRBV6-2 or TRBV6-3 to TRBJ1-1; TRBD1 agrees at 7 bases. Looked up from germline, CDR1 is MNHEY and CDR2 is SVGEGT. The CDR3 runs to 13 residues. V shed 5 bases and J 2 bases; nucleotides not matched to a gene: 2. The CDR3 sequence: CASSRDSNTEAFF. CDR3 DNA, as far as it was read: TGTGCCAGCAGTAGGGACAGCAACACTGAA.

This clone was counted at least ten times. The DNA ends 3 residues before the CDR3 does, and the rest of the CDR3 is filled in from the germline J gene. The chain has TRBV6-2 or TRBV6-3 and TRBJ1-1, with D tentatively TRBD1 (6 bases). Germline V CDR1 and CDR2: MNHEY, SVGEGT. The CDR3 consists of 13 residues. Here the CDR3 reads CASYRDNLGKAFF. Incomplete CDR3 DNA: TGTGCCAGCTACCGGGACAACTTGGGGAAA.

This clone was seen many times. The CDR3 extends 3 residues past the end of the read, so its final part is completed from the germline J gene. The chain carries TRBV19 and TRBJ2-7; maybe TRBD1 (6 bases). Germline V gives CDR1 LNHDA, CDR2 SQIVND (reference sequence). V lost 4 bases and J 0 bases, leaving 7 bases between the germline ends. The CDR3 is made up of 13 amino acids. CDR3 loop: CASSRTVSYEQYF. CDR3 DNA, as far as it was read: TGTGCCAGTAGTAGGACAGTCTCCTACGAG.

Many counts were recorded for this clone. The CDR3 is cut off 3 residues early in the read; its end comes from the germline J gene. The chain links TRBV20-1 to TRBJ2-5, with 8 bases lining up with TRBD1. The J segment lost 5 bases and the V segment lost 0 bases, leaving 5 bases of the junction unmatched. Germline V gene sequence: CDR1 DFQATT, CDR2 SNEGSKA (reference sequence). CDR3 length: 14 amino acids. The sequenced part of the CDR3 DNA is TGCAGTGCTAGAGATCCGGACAGGGCGGAGACC. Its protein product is CSARDPDRAET. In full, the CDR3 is CSARDPDRAETQYF.

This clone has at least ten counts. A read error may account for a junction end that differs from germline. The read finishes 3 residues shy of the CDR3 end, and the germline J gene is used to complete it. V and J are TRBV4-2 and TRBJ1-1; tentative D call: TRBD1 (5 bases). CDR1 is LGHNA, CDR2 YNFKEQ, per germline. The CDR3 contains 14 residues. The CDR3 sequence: CASSPGLLNTEAFF. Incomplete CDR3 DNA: TGCGCCAGCAGCCCGGGACTGTTGAACACTGAA.

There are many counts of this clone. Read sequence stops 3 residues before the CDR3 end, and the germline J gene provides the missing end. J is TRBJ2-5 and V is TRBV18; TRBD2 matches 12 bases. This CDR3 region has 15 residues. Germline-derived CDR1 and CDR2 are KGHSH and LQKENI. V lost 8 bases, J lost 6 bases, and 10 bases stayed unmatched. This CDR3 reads CASQTGLAGGQTQYF. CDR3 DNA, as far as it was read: TGTGCCAGCCAAACGGGACTAGCGGGTGGCCAGACC.

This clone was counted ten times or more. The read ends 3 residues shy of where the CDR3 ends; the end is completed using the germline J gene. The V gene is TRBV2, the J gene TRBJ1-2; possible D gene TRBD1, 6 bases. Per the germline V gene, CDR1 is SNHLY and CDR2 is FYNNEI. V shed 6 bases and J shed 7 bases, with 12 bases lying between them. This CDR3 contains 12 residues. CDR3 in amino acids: CASRYTGLGYTF. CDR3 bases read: TGTGCCAGCAGATACACAGGGCTTGGC.

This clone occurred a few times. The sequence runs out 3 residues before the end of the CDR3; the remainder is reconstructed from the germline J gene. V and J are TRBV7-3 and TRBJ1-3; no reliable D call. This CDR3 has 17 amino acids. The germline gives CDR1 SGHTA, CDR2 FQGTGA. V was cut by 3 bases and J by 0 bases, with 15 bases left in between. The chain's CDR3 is CASSLFPSGRSGNTIYF. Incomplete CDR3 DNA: TGTGCCAGCAGCTTGTTTCCCTCAGGCCGCTCTGGAAACACC.

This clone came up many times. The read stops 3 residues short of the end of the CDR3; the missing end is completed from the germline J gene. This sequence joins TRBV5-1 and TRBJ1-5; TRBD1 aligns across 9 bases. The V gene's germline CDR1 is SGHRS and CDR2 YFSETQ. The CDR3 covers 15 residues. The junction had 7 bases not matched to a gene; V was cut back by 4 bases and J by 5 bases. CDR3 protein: CASSMTGGMDQPQHF. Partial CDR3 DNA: TGCGCCAGCAGCATGACAGGGGGAATGGATCAGCCC.

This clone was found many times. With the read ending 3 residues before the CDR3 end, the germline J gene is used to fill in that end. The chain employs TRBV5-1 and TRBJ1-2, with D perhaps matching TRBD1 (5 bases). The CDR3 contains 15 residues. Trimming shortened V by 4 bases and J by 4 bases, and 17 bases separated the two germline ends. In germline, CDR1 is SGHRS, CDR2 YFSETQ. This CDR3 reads CASSPGGGNIYGYTF. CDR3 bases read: TGCGCCAGCAGCCCCGGGGGGGGAAACATCTATGGC.

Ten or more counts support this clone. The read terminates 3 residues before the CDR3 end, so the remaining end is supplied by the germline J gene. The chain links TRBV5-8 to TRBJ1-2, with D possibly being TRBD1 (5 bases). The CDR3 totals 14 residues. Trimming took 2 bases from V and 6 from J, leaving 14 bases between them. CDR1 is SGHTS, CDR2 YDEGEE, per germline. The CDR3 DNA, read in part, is TGTGCCAGCAGCTTCGAGACAGCCGGTCATGGC. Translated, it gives CASSFETAGHG. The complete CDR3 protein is CASSFETAGHGYTF.

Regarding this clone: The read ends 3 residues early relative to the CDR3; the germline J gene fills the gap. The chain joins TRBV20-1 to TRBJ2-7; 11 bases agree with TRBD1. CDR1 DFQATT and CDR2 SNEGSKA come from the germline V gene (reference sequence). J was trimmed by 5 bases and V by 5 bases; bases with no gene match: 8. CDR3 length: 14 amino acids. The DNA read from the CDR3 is TGCAGTGCTTCCGGACAGGGGGCGCGGGACGAG. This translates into CSASGQGARDE. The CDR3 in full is CSASGQGARDEQYF.